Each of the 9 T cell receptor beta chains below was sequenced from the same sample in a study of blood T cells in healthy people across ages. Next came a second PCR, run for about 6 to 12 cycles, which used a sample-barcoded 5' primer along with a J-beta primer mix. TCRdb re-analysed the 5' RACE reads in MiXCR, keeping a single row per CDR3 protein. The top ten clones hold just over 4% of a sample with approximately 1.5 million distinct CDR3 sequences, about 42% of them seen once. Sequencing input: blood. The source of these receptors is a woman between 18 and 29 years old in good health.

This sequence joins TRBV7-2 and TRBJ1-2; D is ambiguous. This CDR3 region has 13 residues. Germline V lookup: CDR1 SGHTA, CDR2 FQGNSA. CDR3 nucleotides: TGTGCAGCCGGAACGGGGATCAACTATGGCTACACCTTC. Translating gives CAAGTGINYGYTF.

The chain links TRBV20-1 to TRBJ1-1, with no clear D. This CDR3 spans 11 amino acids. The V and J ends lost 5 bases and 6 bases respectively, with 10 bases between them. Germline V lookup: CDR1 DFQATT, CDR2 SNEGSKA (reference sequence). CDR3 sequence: CSAPGFSEAFF. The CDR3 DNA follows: TGCAGTGCTCCGGGGTTCTCTGAAGCTTTCTTT.

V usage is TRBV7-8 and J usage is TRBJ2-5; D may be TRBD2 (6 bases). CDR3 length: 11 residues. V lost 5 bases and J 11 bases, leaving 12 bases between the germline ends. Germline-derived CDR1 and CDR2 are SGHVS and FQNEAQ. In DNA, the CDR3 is TGTGCCAGCAGCGGCTGGGAGGAGCAGTACTTC. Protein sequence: CASSGWEEQYF.

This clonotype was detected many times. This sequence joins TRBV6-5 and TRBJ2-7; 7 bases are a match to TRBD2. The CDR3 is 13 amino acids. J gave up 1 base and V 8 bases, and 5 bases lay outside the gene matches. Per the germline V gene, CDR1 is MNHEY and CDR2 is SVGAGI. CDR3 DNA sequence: TGTGCCAGCCGGACGGGGGGTTCCTACGAGCAGTACTTC. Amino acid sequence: CASRTGGSYEQYF.

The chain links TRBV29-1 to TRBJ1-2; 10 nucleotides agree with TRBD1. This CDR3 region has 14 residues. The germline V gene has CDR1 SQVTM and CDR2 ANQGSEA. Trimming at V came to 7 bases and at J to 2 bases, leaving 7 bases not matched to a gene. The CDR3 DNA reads TGCAGCGCATTCGGGGGACAGGGGAACTATGGCTACACCTTC. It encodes CSAFGGQGNYGYTF.

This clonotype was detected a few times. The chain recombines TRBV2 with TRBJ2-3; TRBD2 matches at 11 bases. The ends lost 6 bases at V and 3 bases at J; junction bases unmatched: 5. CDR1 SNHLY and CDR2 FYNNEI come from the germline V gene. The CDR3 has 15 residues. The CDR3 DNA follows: TGTGCCAGCAGGGGGACTAGCGGCCATACAGATACGCAGTATTTT. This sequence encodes CASRGTSGHTDTQYF.

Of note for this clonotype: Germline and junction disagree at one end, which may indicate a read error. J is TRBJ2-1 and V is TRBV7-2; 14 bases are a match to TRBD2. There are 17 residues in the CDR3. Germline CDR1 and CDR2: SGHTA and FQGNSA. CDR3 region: CANSPTSGRAYYNEQFF. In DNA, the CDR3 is TGTGCCAACAGCCCGACTAGCGGGAGGGCCTACTACAATGAGCAGTTCTTC. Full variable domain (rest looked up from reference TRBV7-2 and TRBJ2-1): GAGVSQSPSNKVTEKGKDVELRCDPISGHTALYWYRQSLGQGLEFLIYFQGNSAPDKSGLPSDRFSAERTGGSVSTLTIQRTQQEDSAVYLCANSPTSGRAYYNEQFFGPGTRLTVL.

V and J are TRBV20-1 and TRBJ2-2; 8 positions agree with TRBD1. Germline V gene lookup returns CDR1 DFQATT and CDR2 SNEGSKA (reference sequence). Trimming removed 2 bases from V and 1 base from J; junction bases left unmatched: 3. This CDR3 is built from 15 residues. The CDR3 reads CSARRQGKNTGELFF. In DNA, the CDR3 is TGCAGTGCTAGAAGACAGGGGAAGAACACCGGGGAGCTGTTTTTT.

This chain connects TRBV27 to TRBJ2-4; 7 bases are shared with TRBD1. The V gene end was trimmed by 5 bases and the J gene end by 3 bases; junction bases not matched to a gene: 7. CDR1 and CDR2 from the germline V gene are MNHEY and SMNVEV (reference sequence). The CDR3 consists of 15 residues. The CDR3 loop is CASSTRGGGKNIQYF. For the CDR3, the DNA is TGTGCCAGCAGTACTCGAGGGGGCGGCAAAAACATTCAGTACTTC.